The TCR beta chain under discussion was sequenced for a study of Ad26.COV2.S vaccination and SARS-CoV-2 variants. Regarding treatment: around 19 received Ad26.COV2.S at low or high dose, single or two shots; several received placebo; per-sample allocation not given. Sample collection was performed on day 63 after the first vaccine or placebo injection. The length of the CDR3 is 13 residues. The V end was cut by 3 bases, the J end by 2 bases, with 4 bases between. CDR1 and CDR2 (germline): MRHNA, SNTAGT. The method was immunoSEQ multiplex PCR; TCRdb's version includes in-frame clones alone and lacks a portion of them. The table has around 300,000 clones, approximately 90% seen once; the top ten hold around 4.5%.

Here the sequenced sample was peripheral blood, taken in a trial of Ad26.COV2.S vaccine versus placebo. The V and J genes are TRBV6-4 and TRBJ2-2, with no clear D. The receptor was derived from a person between 18 and 65 years old who received the Ad26.COV2.S COVID-19 vaccine or a placebo. The CDR3 sequence is CASSEGNTGELFF. DNA for the CDR3: TGTGCCAGCAGTGAGGGAAACACCGGGGAGCTGTTTTTT.